A selection of T cell receptor beta chains follows, all from one sample in a study of shared clonotypes between healthy human individuals. Clones were sequenced by immunoSEQ multiplex PCR, and TCRdb holds only the in-frame ones, with some missing. The data hold about 2.1 million clones, with roughly 93% observed a single time. What was sequenced was naive CD8+ T cells from PBMCs. The receptor source for this set is a man aged 18 to 30 in good health. Some clones in this sample may be carry-over from other donors' samples. Both conserved end residues are part of each CDR3. The D gene is left open where the match is weak. Some rows have no size entry. The others give once, few or many, or a class for an expanded clone.

CDR3 DNA	CDR3 protein	clone size	V gene	D gene	J gene
TGTGCCAGCAGGACCAGATTAGGGGGCTACCACTCCTACGAGCAGTACTTC	CASRTRLGGYHSYEQYF	-	TRBV28	TRBD1	TRBJ2-7
TGTGCCAGCAGTTTCCGGGAGCCCCAGCAGTTCTTC	CASSFREPQQFF	-	TRBV7-2	-	TRBJ2-1
TGTGCCAGCAGCATGCACCGGGACAGTAACACTGAAGCTTTCTTT	CASSMHRDSNTEAFF	-	TRBV11-2	TRBD1	TRBJ1-1
TGTGCCAGCAGTTTATTCGGACGAAACGGGGAGCTGTTTTTT	CASSLFGRNGELFF	-	TRBV28	-	TRBJ2-2
TGTGCCAGCAGTTACTCGCCCAGGGGAGGCGGGGAGCTGTTTTTT	CASSYSPRGGGELFF	-	TRBV6-5	-	TRBJ2-2
TGTGCCAGCAGCGTAGTGGCAGGTTCCTCCTCCTACGAGCAGTACTTC	CASSVVAGSSSYEQYF	-	TRBV9	-	TRBJ2-7
TGTGCCAGCAGCCCGAGGACAGGGACGTTTGATGAGCAGTTCTTC	CASSPRTGTFDEQFF	-	TRBV7-9	TRBD1	TRBJ2-1
TGTGCCAGCAGCTCTTCGACAGGCTCGGAAAAACTGTTTTTT	CASSSSTGSEKLFF	-	TRBV11-2	-	TRBJ1-4
TGCGCCAGCAGCTTGGGCGGTCAGCTTAATGAAAAACTGTTTTTT	CASSLGGQLNEKLFF	-	TRBV5-1	-	TRBJ1-4
TGTGCCAGCAGTTTTAAGCGGGGTTCCTACAATGAGCAGTTCTTC	CASSFKRGSYNEQFF	-	TRBV27	TRBD2	TRBJ2-1
TGTGCCAGCAGTGAAGCTGCGGGAGGGCGCGAGCAGTACTTC	CASSEAAGGREQYF	-	TRBV6-1	TRBD2	TRBJ2-7
TGTGCCAGCAGTTACCGGGTCTACGAGCAGTACTTC	CASSYRVYEQYF	-	TRBV6-6	-	TRBJ2-7
TGTGCCAGCAGCTTATTTGGAGGGAGGGCCGTTGCCGGGGAGCTGTTTTTT	CASSLFGGRAVAGELFF	once	TRBV7-9	TRBD2	TRBJ2-2
TGTGCCTGGGAGGGGGACAGCTCTGGGGCCAACGTCCTGACTTTC	CAWEGDSSGANVLTF	once	TRBV30	TRBD1	TRBJ2-6
TGTGCCAGCAGCTTAGTGACAGCGGGAGAAAGCCCAGATACGCAGTATTTT	CASSLVTAGESPDTQYF	-	TRBV7-2	TRBD2	TRBJ2-3
TGTGCCAGCAGTGATACGGAGGGCCTCCTTCTGGAGACCCAGTACTTC	CASSDTEGLLLETQYF	-	TRBV6-1	-	TRBJ2-5
TGTGCCAGTAGTATAGGGAGGGCTGAAGCTTTCTTT	CASSIGRAEAFF	-	TRBV19	-	TRBJ1-1
TGTGCCAGCAGTTTATTCAGGGGGGTCACCGGGGAGCTGTTTTTT	CASSLFRGVTGELFF	-	TRBV27	-	TRBJ2-2
TGTGCCAGCAGCGTCGGGAGCGGGGCGAGCTCCTACGAGCAGTACTTC	CASSVGSGASSYEQYF	-	TRBV9	TRBD2	TRBJ2-7
TGTGCCAGCAGTTCCTACGCGACAGGGAACGAGCAGTACTTC	CASSSYATGNEQYF	-	TRBV27	TRBD1	TRBJ2-7
TGTGCCAGCAGCGTAGGAAGAAGTACTGAGCAGTTCTTC	CASSVGRSTEQFF	-	TRBV9	-	TRBJ2-1
TGTGCCAGCAGTCCAACGAGGGAGACCCAGTACTTC	CASSPTRETQYF	-	TRBV6-1	-	TRBJ2-5
TGTGCCAGCAGCTTAGATCCTAGCGGATACTACAATGAGCAGTTCTTC	CASSLDPSGYYNEQFF	-	TRBV11-2	TRBD2	TRBJ2-1
TGTGCCAGCAGTGATTCTATTGACCGGGCGGAGTGGCTCCAAGAGACCCAGTACTTC	CASSDSIDRAEWLQETQYF	-	TRBV2	-	TRBJ2-5
TGCGCCAGCAGCCAAGAACCCTTCGCTCATGGCTACACCTTC	CASSQEPFAHGYTF	-	TRBV4-1	-	TRBJ1-2
TGTGCCAGCACAGGGGGGTGGGAGCAGTACTTC	CASTGGWEQYF	-	TRBV25-1	-	TRBJ2-7
TGTGCCAGTAGTCCGAAGGGCAGATCTCAGCCCCAGCATTTT	CASSPKGRSQPQHF	-	TRBV19	-	TRBJ1-5
TGTGCCAGCAGCTTAGAGGGGATTGAAGCTTTCTTT	CASSLEGIEAFF	-	TRBV11-2	-	TRBJ1-1
TGCGCCAGCAGCCAAGATAGGTGGGAGACCCAGTACTTC	CASSQDRWETQYF	-	TRBV4-1	-	TRBJ2-5
TGTGCCAGCACATTAGCGGGAGAGTACAATGAGCAGTTCTTC	CASTLAGEYNEQFF	-	TRBV28	TRBD2	TRBJ2-1
TGCAGCGCCCTAGTCCCTGAAGCTTTCTTT	CSALVPEAFF	-	TRBV29-1	-	TRBJ1-1
TGTGCCAGCAGTCCATGGGAAACCCCCATTGGTACCCAGCATTTT	CASSPWETPIGTQHF	-	TRBV27	-	TRBJ1-5
TGCCTTACAGGGAAAACAAGCACAGATACGCAGTATTTT	CLTGKTSTDTQYF	-	TRBV21-1	-	TRBJ2-3
TGTGCCAGCATGGGCTCTTCCGGGATACCTTACGAGCAGTACTTC	CASMGSSGIPYEQYF	-	TRBV6-1	-	TRBJ2-7
TGTGCCATCAGTGAAGTGAAGCGGGAGGCCGGTGAGCAGTTCTTC	CAISEVKREAGEQFF	-	TRBV10-3	TRBD2	TRBJ2-1
TGTGCCAGCAGCCCCCAGAGGAGCAATGAGCAGTTCTTC	CASSPQRSNEQFF	-	TRBV7-9	-	TRBJ2-1
TGTGCCAGCAGCCCGGGGGGGCTAGGCGGGGAGACCCAGTACTTC	CASSPGGLGGETQYF	-	TRBV9	TRBD2	TRBJ2-5
TGTGCCAGCAGCATTGGCAACCAGGGTCCGATAGGGGAGCAGTACTTC	CASSIGNQGPIGEQYF	-	TRBV13	-	TRBJ2-7
TGTGCCAGCAGCTTTGGTTCGGGGTACGAGCAGTACTTC	CASSFGSGYEQYF	-	TRBV11-3	-	TRBJ2-7
TGTGCCAGCAGTTTCGGGATCAACACTGAAGCTTTCTTT	CASSFGINTEAFF	-	TRBV28	-	TRBJ1-1